Listed below are T cell receptor beta chains from one sample, sequenced in a study of blood T cell repertoires in COVID-19. Generated by immunoSEQ multiplex PCR, the TCRdb table keeps only in-frame clones and is missing some. The sample consists of around 300,000 clones, roughly 92% of them appearing once. The specimen sequenced was peripheral blood. All receptors come from a woman younger than 45 with COVID-19, enrolled during active disease. Both conserved end residues are part of each CDR3. D genes are given only for firm matches. Some rows have no size entry. The others give once, few or many, or a class for an expanded clone.

TRBV18	.	TRBJ1-1	.	CASSLQGKNTEAFF	TGTGCCAGCTCATTACAGGGTAAGAACACTGAAGCTTTCTTT
TRBV3-1/TRBV3-2	.	TRBJ2-1	TRBD1	CASSLKTGGARNEQFF	TGTGCCAGCAGCCTAAAGACAGGGGGCGCAAGGAATGAGCAGTTCTTC
TRBV7-3	.	TRBJ1-1	.	CASSLEGGREAFF	TGTGCCAGCAGCTTAGAAGGAGGCCGAGAAGCTTTCTTT
TRBV11-2	.	TRBJ2-2	.	CASSFSGVVNTGELFF	TGTGCCAGCAGCTTCTCGGGGGTTGTGAACACCGGGGAGCTGTTTTTT
TRBV28	once	TRBJ1-2	.	CACTGSLNYGYTF	TGTGCCTGCACAGGGTCCCTCAACTATGGCTACACCTTC
TRBV7-3	.	TRBJ2-7	.	CASSPTGSYEQYF	TGTGCCAGCAGCCCGACTGGCTCCTACGAGCAGTACTTC
TRBV6-5	.	TRBJ2-3	TRBD1	CASSPTGVSDTQYF	TGTGCCAGCAGTCCGACAGGGGTTAGTGATACGCAGTATTTT
TRBV18	.	TRBJ2-7	.	CASSQEAGLTYEGGYEQYF	TGTGCCAGCTCACAAGAAGCGGGACTCACATACGAGGGGGGCTACGAGCAGTACTTC
TRBV19	.	TRBJ1-1	TRBD1	CASSIGLFRTGAVKNTEAFF	TGTGCCAGTAGTATCGGGTTGTTTAGGACAGGGGCCGTCAAGAACACTGAAGCTTTCTTT
TRBV2	.	TRBJ1-5	TRBD1	CASSGTGNSGNQPQHF	TGTGCCAGCAGTGGGACAGGGAATTCGGGCAATCAGCCCCAGCATTTT
TRBV6-5	.	TRBJ1-1	.	CASSFSVSTEAFF	TGTGCCAGCAGTTTTAGTGTATCTACTGAAGCTTTCTTT
TRBV7-8	.	TRBJ2-7	.	CASSLASAAEPTYEQYF	TGTGCCAGCAGCTTAGCTAGTGCGGCAGAACCTACCTACGAGCAGTACTTC
TRBV5-8	.	TRBJ1-2	.	CASSFTQGSGYTF	TGTGCCAGCAGCTTCACCCAGGGCTCTGGCTACACCTTC
TRBV4-2	.	TRBJ1-5	TRBD1	CASSQAGGDNQPQHF	TGTGCCAGCAGCCAGGCAGGGGGCGACAATCAGCCCCAGCATTTT
TRBV18	.	TRBJ1-1	TRBD1	CASSPPDRGNTEAFF	TGTGCCAGCTCACCACCGGACAGGGGGAACACTGAAGCTTTCTTT
TRBV19	few	TRBJ1-3	.	CASSAGNAGNTIYF	TGTGCCAGTAGTGCGGGGAACGCTGGAAACACCATATATTTT
TRBV11-2	.	TRBJ2-7	TRBD2	CASSSSLAEEYEQYF	TGTGCCAGCAGCTCCTCCCTAGCGGAAGAATACGAGCAGTACTTC
TRBV27	.	TRBJ2-5	TRBD2	CASSPSGPGTSEGETQYF	TGTGCCAGCAGTCCAAGCGGGCCCGGGACTAGCGAGGGAGAGACCCAGTACTTC
TRBV5-5	.	TRBJ2-3	TRBD1	CASSFTGGATDTQYF	TGTGCCAGCAGCTTTACAGGGGGCGCAACAGATACGCAGTATTTT
TRBV29-1	.	TRBJ2-7	TRBD1	CSVLRDRSYEQYF	TGCAGCGTTCTCCGGGACAGGTCATACGAGCAGTACTTC
TRBV19	.	TRBJ1-1	.	CASNTGTIGWAFF	TGTGCCAGTAATACCGGGACAATTGGTTGGGCTTTCTTT
TRBV5-1	.	TRBJ1-2	.	CASSFNAGVNGYTF	TGCGCCAGCAGCTTCAACGCGGGGGTGAATGGCTACACCTTC
TRBV5-8	once	TRBJ1-6	.	CASSLGTVNNSPLHF	TGTGCCAGCAGCTTGGGGACAGTTAATAATTCACCCCTCCACTTT
TRBV11-2	.	TRBJ1-5	TRBD1	CASSRGLESNQPQHF	TGTGCCAGTTCCAGGGGGTTGGAAAGCAATCAGCCCCAGCATTTT
TRBV5-1	.	TRBJ1-6	TRBD1	CASSLLPGGSDSPLHF	TGCGCCAGCAGCTTGTTGCCAGGGGGCTCGGATTCACCCCTCCACTTT
TRBV5-4	few	TRBJ1-2	.	CASSTGEGSAYGYTF	TGTGCCAGCAGCACCGGGGAGGGTAGCGCCTATGGCTACACCTTC
TRBV4-1	.	TRBJ1-4	.	CASSQERIEKLFF	TGCGCCAGCAGCCAAGAGCGGATTGAAAAACTGTTTTTT
TRBV11-1	.	TRBJ2-1	TRBD2	CASSFTLAGGGNEQFF	TGTGCCAGCAGCTTTACCCTAGCGGGGGGTGGGAATGAGCAGTTCTTC
TRBV7-2	once	TRBJ2-1	TRBD2	CASSPPGLAGGYNEQFF	TGTGCCAGCAGCCCCCCCGGACTAGCGGGAGGGTACAATGAGCAGTTCTTC
TRBV19	.	TRBJ1-1	TRBD1	CASSIAPGTGTEAFF	TGTGCCAGTAGTATAGCCCCCGGGACAGGCACTGAAGCTTTCTTT
TRBV27	.	TRBJ1-1	.	CASSLLTGAEAFF	TGTGCCAGCAGTTTACTGACAGGAGCGGAAGCTTTCTTT
TRBV28	once	TRBJ1-2	.	CASSPRDWGYTF	TGTGCCAGCAGCCCGAGGGATTGGGGCTACACCTTC
TRBV5-1	.	TRBJ1-6	TRBD1	CASSWDSLYNSPLHF	TGCGCCAGCAGCTGGGACAGTTTATATAATTCACCCCTCCACTTT
TRBV6-5	.	TRBJ2-1	TRBD2	CASSYSSLAGGKKQFF	TGTGCCAGCAGTTACTCGTCCTTAGCGGGAGGCAAAAAGCAGTTCTTC
TRBV3-1/TRBV3-2	.	TRBJ1-2	TRBD1	CASSYRTGVYGYTF	TGTGCCAGCAGCTACCGGACAGGGGTCTATGGCTACACCTTC
TRBV7-2	.	TRBJ1-2	TRBD1	CASSLEGASYGYTF	TGTGCCAGCAGCTTGGAGGGGGCGAGCTATGGCTACACCTTC
TRBV9	.	TRBJ2-3	.	CASSVRGSNPDTQYF	TGTGCCAGCAGCGTAAGAGGGAGTAACCCAGATACGCAGTATTTT
TRBV5-1	.	TRBJ2-1	.	CASSLARTSTYNEQFF	TGCGCCAGCAGCTTGGCAAGGACTTCTACTTACAATGAGCAGTTCTTC
TRBV28	.	TRBJ2-7	TRBD1	CASSLWGTGGKRQYF	TGTGCCAGCAGTTTATGGGGGACAGGGGGAAAGCGGCAGTACTTC
TRBV3-1/TRBV3-2	.	TRBJ1-2	.	CASSQDGAGLGYTF	TGTGCCAGCAGCCAAGATGGGGCAGGGCTTGGCTACACCTTC
TRBV19	.	TRBJ1-5	TRBD1	CASRRQGRNQPQHF	TGTGCCAGTAGGCGACAGGGCCGCAATCAGCCCCAGCATTTT
TRBV5-4	.	TRBJ2-2	.	CASSLAGYRAGELFF	TGTGCCAGCAGCCTTGCGGGGTACAGAGCCGGGGAGCTGTTTTTT